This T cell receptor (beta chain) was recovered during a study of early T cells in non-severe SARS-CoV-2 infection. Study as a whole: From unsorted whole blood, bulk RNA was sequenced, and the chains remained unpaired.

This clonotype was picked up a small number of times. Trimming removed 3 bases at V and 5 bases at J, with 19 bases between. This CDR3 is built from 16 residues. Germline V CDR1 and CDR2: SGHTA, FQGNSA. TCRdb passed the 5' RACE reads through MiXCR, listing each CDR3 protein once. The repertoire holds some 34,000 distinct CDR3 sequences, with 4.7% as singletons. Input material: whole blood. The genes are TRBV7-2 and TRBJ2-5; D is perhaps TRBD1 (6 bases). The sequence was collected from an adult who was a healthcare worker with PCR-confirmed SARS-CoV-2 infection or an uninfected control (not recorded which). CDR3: CASSFGTGGPGETQYF. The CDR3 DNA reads TGTGCCAGCAGCTTTGGAACTGGGGGCCCCGGGGAGACCCAGTACTTC. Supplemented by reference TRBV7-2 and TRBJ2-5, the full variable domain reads GAGVSQSPSNKVTEKGKDVELRCDPISGHTALYWYRQSLGQGLEFLIYFQGNSAPDKSGLPSDRFSAERTGGSVSTLTIQRTQQEDSAVYLCASSFGTGGPGETQYFGPGTRLLVL.